This TCR beta chain was documented in a study of blood T cell repertoires in COVID-19. Assay used: immunoSEQ multiplex PCR; TCRdb lists only in-frame clones, some missing. This table has 70,000 to 90,000 clones, under 80% appearing once. The CDR3 loop spans 15 amino acids. Germline V lookup: CDR1 SGDLS, CDR2 YYNGEE. Trimming cost V 0 bases and J 7 bases, with 14 bases left between them. The sequenced sample consisted of peripheral blood. The TCR comes from a human donor in a cohort sampled during active COVID-19. The J gene is TRBJ2-1, the V gene TRBV9; possible D gene TRBD2, 5 bases. Written as DNA, the CDR3 is TGTGCCAGCAGCGTAGCTTTAGGACTCCGTAATGAGCAGTTCTTC. It translates to CASSVALGLRNEQFF.